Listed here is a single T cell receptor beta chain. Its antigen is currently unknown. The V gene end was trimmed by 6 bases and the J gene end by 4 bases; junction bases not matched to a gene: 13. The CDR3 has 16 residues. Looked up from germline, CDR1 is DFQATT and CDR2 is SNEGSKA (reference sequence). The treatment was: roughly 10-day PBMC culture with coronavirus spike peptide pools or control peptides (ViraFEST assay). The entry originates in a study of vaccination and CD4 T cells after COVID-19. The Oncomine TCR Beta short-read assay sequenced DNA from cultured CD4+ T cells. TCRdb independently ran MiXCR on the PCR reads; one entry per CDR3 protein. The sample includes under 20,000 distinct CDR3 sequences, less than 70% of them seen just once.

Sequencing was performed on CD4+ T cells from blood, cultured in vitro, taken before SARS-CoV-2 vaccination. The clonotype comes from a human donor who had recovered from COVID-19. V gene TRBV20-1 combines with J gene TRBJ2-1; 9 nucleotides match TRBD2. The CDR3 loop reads CSAAIMASGTYNEQFF. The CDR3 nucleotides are TGCAGTGCCGCTATTATGGCTAGCGGGACTTACAATGAGCAGTTCTTC.